One sample yielded the 6 T cell receptor beta chains listed below, sequenced in a study of CD8+ T cells in alopecia areata. cDNA reverse transcribed from extracted RNA served as the sequencing template. Sequencing used immunoSEQ multiplex PCR; TCRdb keeps in-frame clones, though not all of them. The sample contains 150,000 to 200,000 clones, about 54% of which appear only once. The sample's treatment: oral pan-JAK inhibitor, 5-10 mg twice daily. The sequences come from CD4+ T cells sorted from blood, collected between weeks 55 and 65, from a patient treated with tofacitinib. The receptor source for this set is a human donor with alopecia areata.

The chain couples TRBV29-1 to TRBJ2-1; 7 bases are a match to TRBD1. CDR1 is SQVTM, CDR2 ANQGSEA, per germline. V was pared by 3 bases and J by 14 bases, with 7 bases of the junction left unmatched. This CDR3 spans 11 amino acids. DNA of the CDR3: TGCAGCGTTGACTCACAGGGGCCTGAGTTCTTC. Translated: CSVDSQGPEFF.

V is TRBV29-1 and J is TRBJ1-1; no definite D call. Germline V gives CDR1 SQVTM, CDR2 ANQGSEA. V gave up 3 bases and J gave up 0 bases, with 23 bases separating them. CDR3 size: 18 residues. The CDR3 nucleotides are TGCAGCGTTGATTTTGGACGGTCTAACTCTATCATGAACACTGAAGCTTTCTTT. It codes for CSVDFGRSNSIMNTEAFF.

The rearrangement uses TRBV29-1 and TRBJ2-1; D remains unclear. V was cut by 6 bases and J by 0 bases, with 6 bases left in between. Germline V gives CDR1 SQVTM, CDR2 ANQGSEA. The CDR3 contains 12 residues. The DNA of the CDR3 is TGCAGCGTAGCTATCTCCTACAATGAGCAGTTCTTC. Translated: CSVAISYNEQFF.

The J gene is TRBJ1-5, the V gene TRBV6-1; D is uncertain. Germline V gene data show CDR1 as MNHNS and CDR2 as SASEGT. Trimming stripped 6 bases from V and 5 bases from J, with 14 bases between. The CDR3 extends over 14 amino acids. The CDR3 reads CASSDASGYQPQHF. CDR3 coding DNA: TGTGCCAGCAGCGACGCGTCGGGTTATCAGCCCCAGCATTTT.

The DNA of the CDR3 is TGTGCCAGCAGCTTAGCGGGGGGGAACACTGAAGCTTTCTTT. It translates to CASSLAGGNTEAFF. The chain uses TRBV7-8 and TRBJ1-1; weak D call: TRBD1 (5 bases). The CDR3 loop spans 14 amino acids. Trimming shortened V by 0 bases and J by 1 base, and 6 bases separated the two germline ends. Per germline, CDR1 SGHVS and CDR2 FQNEAQ.

This chain uses TRBV23-1 with TRBJ2-7; D is ambiguous. TRBV23-1 is an open reading frame, and its role is uncertain. The CDR3 is 12 amino acids. With 2 bases removed from V and 3 bases from J, the gap between germline ends came to 5 bases. DNA for the CDR3: TGCGCCAGCAGTCAAAAAAGCTACGAGCAGTACTTC. Protein: CASSQKSYEQYF.